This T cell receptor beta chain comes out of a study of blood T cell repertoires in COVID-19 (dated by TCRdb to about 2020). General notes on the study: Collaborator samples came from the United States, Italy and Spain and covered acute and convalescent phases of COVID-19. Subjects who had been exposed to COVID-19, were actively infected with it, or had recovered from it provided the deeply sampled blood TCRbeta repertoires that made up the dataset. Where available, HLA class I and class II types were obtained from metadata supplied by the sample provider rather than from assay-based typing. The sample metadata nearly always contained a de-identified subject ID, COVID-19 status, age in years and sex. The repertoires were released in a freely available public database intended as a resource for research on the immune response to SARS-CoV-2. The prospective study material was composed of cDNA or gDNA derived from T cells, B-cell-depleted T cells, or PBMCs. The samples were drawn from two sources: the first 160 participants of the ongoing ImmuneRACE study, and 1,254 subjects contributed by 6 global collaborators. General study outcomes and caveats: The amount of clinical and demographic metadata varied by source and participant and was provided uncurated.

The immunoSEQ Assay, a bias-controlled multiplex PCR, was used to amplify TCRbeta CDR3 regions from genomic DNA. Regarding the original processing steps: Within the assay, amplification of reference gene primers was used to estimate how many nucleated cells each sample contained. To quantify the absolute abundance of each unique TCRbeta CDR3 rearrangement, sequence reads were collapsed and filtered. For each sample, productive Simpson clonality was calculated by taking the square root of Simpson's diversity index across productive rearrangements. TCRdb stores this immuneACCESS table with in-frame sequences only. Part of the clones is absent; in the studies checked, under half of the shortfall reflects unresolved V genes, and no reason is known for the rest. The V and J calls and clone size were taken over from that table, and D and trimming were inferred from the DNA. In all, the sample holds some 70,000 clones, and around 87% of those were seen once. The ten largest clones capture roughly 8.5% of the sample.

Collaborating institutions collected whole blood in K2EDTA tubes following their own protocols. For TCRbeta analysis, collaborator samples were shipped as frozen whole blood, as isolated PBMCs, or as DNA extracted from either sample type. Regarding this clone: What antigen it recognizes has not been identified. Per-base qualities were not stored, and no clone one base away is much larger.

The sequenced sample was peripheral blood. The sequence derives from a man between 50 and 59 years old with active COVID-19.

For the CDR3, the sequence is CASSLAGIGGNTIYF. In nucleotides, the sequence is TGTGCCAGCAGCTTGGCGGGGATCGGCGGAAACACCATATATTTT. The chain is assembled from TRBV5-6 and TRBJ1-3; the D gene cannot be resolved reliably. Trimming takes 0 bases from V and 4 bases from J, and the germline ends sit 11 bases apart. There are 15 amino acids in the CDR3, from cysteine to phenylalanine inclusive. Left in the record is the CDR3 DNA by itself, 45 bases read in frame from the first base. CDR1 SGHDT and CDR2 YYEEEE were looked up in the germline V gene.